One sample yielded the 26 T cell receptor beta chains listed below, sequenced in a study of T cells in narcolepsy. This table comes from immunoSEQ multiplex PCR, and its TCRdb copy is limited to in-frame clones, with some not included. The sample gives about 40,000 clones, around 89% of which show up once; over 1% is in the top ten. Sequencing was done on a sample of CD45RA- memory CD4+ T cells from PBMCs. The source of these receptors is a human donor with narcolepsy.

This clone was seen only a few times. CDR3: CASRLRGAYEQYF. The CDR3 DNA sequence: TGTGCCAGCAGGTTAAGGGGGGCCTACGAGCAGTACTTC. The gene calls are TRBV6-6 and TRBJ2-7; D may match TRBD1 or TRBD2 (6 bases each). The V gene lost 6 bases and the J gene lost 2 bases, with 11 bases spanning the gap. The germline CDR1 and CDR2 sequences are MNHNY and SVGAGI (reference sequence). This CDR3 spans 13 amino acids.

The chain combines TRBV30 with TRBJ2-7; TRBD1 matches at 8 bases. The CDR3 loop spans 13 amino acids. The V and J ends lost 4 bases and 2 bases, in that order; junction bases with no gene match: 4. Germline CDR1 GTSNPN, CDR2 SVGIG (reference sequence). The CDR3 loop is CAWTRDRPYEQYF. CDR3 coding DNA: TGTGCCTGGACCCGGGACAGGCCCTACGAGCAGTACTTC. Combining the CDR3 with reference TRBV30 and TRBJ2-7 gives the whole variable domain SQTIHQWPATLVQPVGSPLSLECTVEGTSNPNLYWYRQAAGRGLQLLFYSVGIGQISSEVPQNLSASRPQDRQFILSSKKLLLSDSGFYLCAWTRDRPYEQYFGPGTRLTVT.

Written as DNA, the CDR3 is TGTGCCAGCAGCTTCCGGACAGGGGATGAAAAACTGTTTTTT. It translates to CASSFRTGDEKLFF. V gene TRBV13 combines with J gene TRBJ1-4, with 9 bases matching TRBD1. V gave up 3 bases and J gave up 6 bases; unmatched junction bases: 2. CDR1 is PRHDT, CDR2 FYEKMQ, per germline (reference sequence). The CDR3 loop spans 14 amino acids.

This sequence joins TRBV2 and TRBJ2-5; D is uncertain. CDR3 length: 11 residues. V lost 6 bases to trimming and J lost 2 bases, with 4 bases between them. The germline CDR1 and CDR2 sequences are SNHLY and FYNNEI. DNA of the CDR3: TGTGCCAGCAGCCAGCAAGAGACCCAGTACTTC. This encodes CASSQQETQYF.

The rearrangement joins TRBV5-1 to TRBJ1-3; unclear D gene. Between the trimmed V and J ends, which lost 0 bases and 5 bases, there was a span of 15 bases. Germline V CDR1 and CDR2: SGHRS, YFSETQ. The length of the CDR3 is 16 residues. The CDR3 loop reads CASSLDDSGVRNTIYF. The CDR3 nucleotides read TGCGCCAGCAGCTTGGATGACTCTGGAGTCAGAAACACCATATATTTT.

V and J are TRBV19 and TRBJ2-3; TRBD2 agrees at 10 bases. This CDR3 spans 15 amino acids. Germline CDR1 is LNHDA and CDR2 is SQIVND (reference sequence). For the CDR3, the DNA is TGTGCGGCTAGCGGGAGTCAAACTAGCACAGATACGCAGTATTTT. Translated: CAASGSQTSTDTQYF.

The rearrangement links TRBV7-9 to TRBJ2-3; no reliable D call. Trimming shortened V by 5 bases and J by 1 base, and 13 bases separated the two germline ends. Germline V gives CDR1 SEHNR, CDR2 FQNEAQ (reference sequence). The CDR3 is 15 amino acids. CDR3 protein: CASSPLSSGTDTQYF. The DNA for the CDR3 is TGTGCCAGCAGCCCGCTCTCTAGTGGCACAGATACGCAGTATTTT.

J is TRBJ1-1 and V is TRBV16; no clear D gene. Trimming took 0 bases from V and 3 from J, leaving 5 bases between them. Germline V gives CDR1 KGHSY, CDR2 FQNENV. This CDR3 has 13 residues. This CDR3 reads CASSQSRDTEAFF. For the CDR3, the DNA is TGTGCCAGCAGCCAATCCAGAGACACTGAAGCTTTCTTT.

The chain recombines TRBV2 with TRBJ2-1; the D gene is possibly TRBD2 (5 bases). V lost 3 bases to trimming and J lost 16 bases, with 16 bases between them. Germline CDR1 reads SNHLY; CDR2 reads FYNNEI. The CDR3 has 12 amino acids. CDR3: CASSDGLARSFF. In DNA, the CDR3 is TGTGCCAGCAGTGACGGCCTAGCTAGATCTTTCTTC.

This clone was picked up a small number of times. The chain links TRBV19 to TRBJ1-4; D is unresolved. Trimming shortened V by 5 bases and J by 3 bases, and 10 bases separated the two germline ends. The germline V gene encodes CDR1 LNHDA and CDR2 SQIVND (reference sequence). The CDR3 has 14 residues. CDR3 loop: CASSANLANEKLFF. Here the CDR3 DNA reads TGTGCCAGTAGTGCAAATCTAGCTAATGAAAAACTGTTTTTT.

The chain links TRBV14 to TRBJ2-1, with 10 bases fitting TRBD2. This CDR3 comprises 16 residues. Per the germline V gene, CDR1 is SGHDN and CDR2 is FVKESK. V was clipped by 3 bases and J by 4 bases; unmatched bases: 6. DNA for the CDR3: TGTGCCAGCAGCCACACTAGCGGGGCTCTTTACAATGAGCAGTTCTTC. Residues: CASSHTSGALYNEQFF.

The chain uses TRBV5-1 and TRBJ2-3; 8 bases agree with TRBD2. V shed 2 bases, J shed 4 bases, and the junction held 6 bases outside the gene matches. The CDR3 contains 15 residues. The V gene's germline CDR1 is SGHRS and CDR2 YFSETQ. For the CDR3, the DNA is TGCGCCAGCAGCTTTAGCGGGGACGGAGCAGATACGCAGTATTTT. As protein: CASSFSGDGADTQYF.

The V call is TRBV4-3, the J call TRBJ1-5; TRBD1 might be the D (5 bases). Trimming took off 0 bases at V and 4 bases at J, with 7 bases between the two ends. The length of the CDR3 is 14 residues. The germline CDR1 and CDR2 sequences are LGHNA and YSLEER. DNA of the CDR3: TGCGCCAGCAGCCAAGATAAGGGGAATCAGCCCCAGCATTTT. It is translated as CASSQDKGNQPQHF.

This clone has a handful of counts. Distinct nucleotide sequences in the sample also encode this CDR3. This rearrangement joins TRBV7-2 to TRBJ2-2; D is unclear. Per germline, CDR1 SGHTA and CDR2 FQGNSA. The CDR3 covers 14 residues. Trimming removed 4 bases at V and 2 bases at J, with 8 bases between. CDR3 coding DNA: TGTGCCAGCAGCTCAAAGCCTAACACCGGGGAGCTGTTTTTT. Translated: CASSSKPNTGELFF.

The chain is built from TRBV7-2 and TRBJ1-2; TRBD1 aligns across 8 bases. CDR3 size: 15 residues. The germline gives CDR1 SGHTA, CDR2 FQGNSA. J gave up 2 bases and V 5 bases, and 7 bases lay outside the gene matches. The CDR3 DNA follows: TGTGCCAGCAGCCCCGATCAGGGGGCGAACTATGGCTACACCTTC. This encodes CASSPDQGANYGYTF.

The V gene is TRBV19, the J gene TRBJ1-2; 7 bases are a match to TRBD1. The CDR3 is 15 amino acids. Germline assignment: CDR1 LNHDA and CDR2 SQIVND (reference sequence). The junction had 14 bases not matched to a gene; V was cut back by 9 bases and J by 4 bases. The CDR3 sequence: CASAPRQGGSYGYTF. In DNA form, the CDR3 reads TGTGCCAGCGCCCCCCGACAGGGAGGGAGCTATGGCTACACCTTC.

The chain combines TRBV7-2 with TRBJ1-4, with D perhaps matching TRBD1 (6 bases). Between the trimmed V and J ends, which lost 2 bases and 7 bases, there was a span of 14 bases. The CDR3 runs 15 residues. The germline gives CDR1 SGHTA, CDR2 FQGNSA. The CDR3 sequence: CASSLTPGASEKLFF. The DNA of the CDR3 is TGTGCCAGCAGCTTAACCCCGGGGGCGAGTGAAAAACTGTTTTTT.

The rearrangement uses TRBV19 and TRBJ2-7; a weak D match, TRBD1 (6 bases). V lost 8 bases to trimming and J lost 0 bases, with 11 bases between them. The CDR3 consists of 13 residues. The germline V gene has CDR1 LNHDA and CDR2 SQIVND (reference sequence). CDR3 sequence: CASARQDSYEQYF. The CDR3 nucleotides are TGTGCCAGTGCCCGACAGGACTCCTACGAGCAGTACTTC.

This clone showed up just a few times. This chain joins TRBV6-1 and TRBJ1-3; D is unclear. CDR1 is MNHNS and CDR2 is SASEGT in the germline V gene. The CDR3 loop spans 13 amino acids. V was shortened by 10 bases and J by 2 bases, with 12 bases between the two germline ends. Here the CDR3 reads CATTLTTGNTIYF. The CDR3 bases are TGTGCCACCACACTCACCACTGGAAACACCATATATTTT.

The chain employs TRBV7-6 and TRBJ2-5; 12 nucleotides align to TRBD2. Germline V CDR1 and CDR2: SGHVS, FNYEAQ. With 3 bases clipped from V and 5 bases from J, the junction kept 10 bases outside the gene matches. There are 17 residues in the CDR3. In DNA, the CDR3 is TGTGCCAGCAGCTTCTCGTCTAGCGGGGGGGCATGGGAGACCCAGTACTTC. This translates into CASSFSSSGGAWETQYF.

This sequence joins TRBV11-3 and TRBJ2-7; D gene ambiguous. Germline V gene data show CDR1 as SGHNT and CDR2 as YENEEA. With 4 bases removed from V and 3 bases from J, the gap between germline ends came to 13 bases. This CDR3 spans 14 amino acids. CDR3 amino acids: CASSSGRSIYEQYF. The CDR3 coding sequence is TGTGCCAGCAGCTCCGGACGCAGTATCTACGAGCAGTACTTC.

CDR3 region: CASSYQGGFGYTF. DNA for the CDR3: TGTGCCAGCAGTTATCAGGGGGGTTTTGGCTACACCTTC. V and J are TRBV28 and TRBJ1-2, with TRBD1 matching 7 bases. Germline-derived CDR1 and CDR2 are MDHEN and SYDVKM. Germline trimming cut 4 bases from V and 7 bases from J; bases unmatched to any gene: 6. This CDR3 is 13 amino acids long.

This clone was picked up a small number of times. The chain employs TRBV27 and TRBJ2-7; D assignment may be TRBD1 or TRBD2 (5 bases each). The germline V gene has CDR1 MNHEY and CDR2 SMNVEV (reference sequence). The length of the CDR3 is 15 residues. V lost 4 bases, J lost 3 bases, and 16 bases lay in between. The CDR3 here is CASSSTPGRFYEQYF. CDR3 bases: TGTGCCAGCAGTTCCACCCCGGGGCGTTTCTACGAGCAGTACTTC.

This clone turned up a few times. The V call is TRBV5-8, the J call TRBJ2-3; a weak D match, TRBD2 (6 bases). The CDR3 contains 13 residues. Germline-derived CDR1 and CDR2 are SGHTS and YDEGEE. The ends were cut back, 7 bases at V and 1 base at J, with 10 bases in the middle. The CDR3 here is CASGRSGTDTQYF. CDR3 bases: TGTGCCAGCGGGAGGTCGGGCACAGATACGCAGTATTTT.

The V call is TRBV7-8, the J call TRBJ2-6; 9 bases match TRBD1. This CDR3 has 19 amino acids. The junction had 13 bases not matched to a gene; V was cut back by 5 bases and J by 2 bases. Germline V gene lookup returns CDR1 SGHVS and CDR2 FQNEAQ. Here the CDR3 reads CASSTPTGGSLTGANVLTF. In DNA, the CDR3 is TGTGCCAGCAGCACCCCGACAGGGGGGAGTCTGACTGGGGCCAACGTCCTGACTTTC. Complete variable domain (other parts from reference TRBV7-8 and TRBJ2-6): GAGVSQSPRYKVAKRGQDVALRCDPISGHVSLFWYQQALGQGPEFLTYFQNEAQLDKSGLPSDRFFAERPEGSVSTLKIQRTQQEDSAVYLCASSTPTGGSLTGANVLTFGAGSRLTVL.

V usage is TRBV6-5 and J usage is TRBJ2-7, with D perhaps TRBD1 or TRBD2 (5 bases each). The ends were cut back, 2 bases at V and 1 base at J, with 12 bases in the middle. In germline, CDR1 is MNHEY, CDR2 SVGAGI. This CDR3 contains 15 residues. CDR3 residues: CASSYRTGASYEQYF. The CDR3 coding sequence is TGTGCCAGCAGTTACAGAACCGGGGCGTCCTACGAGCAGTACTTC.